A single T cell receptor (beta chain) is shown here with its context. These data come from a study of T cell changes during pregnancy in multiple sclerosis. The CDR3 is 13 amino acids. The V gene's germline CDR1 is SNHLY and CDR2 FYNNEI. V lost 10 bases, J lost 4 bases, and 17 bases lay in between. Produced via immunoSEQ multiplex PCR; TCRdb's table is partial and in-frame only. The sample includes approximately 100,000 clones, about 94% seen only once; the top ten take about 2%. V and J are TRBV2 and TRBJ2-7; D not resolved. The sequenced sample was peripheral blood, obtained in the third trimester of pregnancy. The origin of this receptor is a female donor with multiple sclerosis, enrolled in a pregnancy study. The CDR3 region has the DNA TGTGCCACCGTAGCCTACAACTCATACGAGCAGTACTTC. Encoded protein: CATVAYNSYEQYF. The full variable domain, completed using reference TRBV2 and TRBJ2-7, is EPEVTQTPSHQVTQMGQEVILRCVPISNHLYFYWYRQILGQKVEFLVSFYNNEISEKSEIFDDQFSVERPDGSNFTLKIRSTKLEDSAMYFCATVAYNSYEQYFGPGTRLTVT.